The rows below give T cell receptor beta chains drawn from one sample of a study of neurological immune-mediated disorders. TCRdb analysed the 5' RACE reads with MiXCR anew, one entry per CDR3 protein. Among tens of thousands of distinct CDR3 sequences listed, around a tenth were seen once. Material: CD4+ T cells from blood. The receptors stem from a woman under 40 with HTLV-1-associated myelopathy (HAM/TSP). The CDR3 runs from the conserved cysteine through the conserved F or W. The D gene is left open where the match is weak. Clone size is shown for a subset of rows, as once, few, many or a class of expanded clone.

>.|TRBJ1-1|many|TRBV20-1
TGCAGGCCAGGGGACGCGAACACTGAAGCTTTCTTT
CRPGDANTEAFF
>.|TRBJ1-1|many|TRBV7-9
TGTGCCAGCAGCTTAGGCGAGGGTGGAGTGAACACTGAAGCTTTCTTT
CASSLGEGGVNTEAFF
>.|TRBJ2-1|many|TRBV20-1
TGCAGTGCTAGAGATCAGCTGGGAGGTGGTGAGCAGTTCTTC
CSARDQLGGGEQFF
>TRBD1|TRBJ1-4|.|TRBV20-1
TGCAGTGCTACTCGGACAGGGGGTTGGGGCGTACGAGAAAAACTGTTTTTT
CSATRTGGWGVREKLFF
>.|TRBJ1-3|few|TRBV6-1
TGTGCCAGCAGTGCCTACTCGGGACCGGAAAACACCATATATTTT
CASSAYSGPENTIYF
>.|TRBJ1-1|many|TRBV6-1
TGTGCCAGCAGTGGGTTGACGGGACGGGGAGAAGCTTTCTTT
CASSGLTGRGEAFF
>.|TRBJ2-3|many|TRBV6-5
TGTGCCAGCAGTTCGACGGGAGCTCCCACAGATACGCAGTATTTT
CASSSTGAPTDTQYF
>TRBD1|TRBJ1-6|many|TRBV12-3/TRBV12-4
TGTGCCAGCAGTGGGACAGGGGGGGATAATTCACCCCTCCACTTT
CASSGTGGDNSPLHF
>TRBD1|TRBJ1-6|many|TRBV5-1
TGCGCCAGCAGCTTGGCCTTGTCAGGGGGCAATTCACCCCTCCACTTT
CASSLALSGGNSPLHF
>.|TRBJ1-1|many|TRBV10-3
TGTGCCATTCGGACGGTGAACACTGAAGCTTTCTTT
CAIRTVNTEAFF
>.|TRBJ2-2|many|TRBV29-1
TGCAGCGGAGGGAACACCGGGGAGCTGTTTTTT
CSGGNTGELFF
>.|TRBJ2-2|.|TRBV3-1
TGTGCCAGCAGCCTAGGAAAATTCACCGGGGAGCTGTTTTTT
CASSLGKFTGELFF
>.|TRBJ2-3|many|TRBV24-1
TGTGCCACCAGTGACGCGCTGGGACTTTACACAGATACGCAGTATTTT
CATSDALGLYTDTQYF
>TRBD1|TRBJ2-4|many|TRBV12-3/TRBV12-4
TGTGCCAGCAGTCCAGGGGACAGGGGGTCTAAAAACATTCAGTACTTC
CASSPGDRGSKNIQYF
>TRBD2|TRBJ2-2|many|TRBV12-3/TRBV12-4
TGTGCCAGCAGTTTAGCGGGGGGGACCGGGGAGCTGTTTTTT
CASSLAGGTGELFF
>.|TRBJ2-3|many|TRBV20-1
TGCAGTGCTAGAGCCACGCGATTACTAGATTGGGCAGATACGCAGTATTTT
CSARATRLLDWADTQYF
>TRBD2|TRBJ2-3|many|TRBV4-2
TGTGCCAGCAGCCTCCGCCGGAGCGGGGGGGCCCCAGATACGCAGTATTTT
CASSLRRSGGAPDTQYF
>TRBD1|TRBJ1-5|many|TRBV20-1
TGCAGTGCTATGACAGGGAATAGCAATCAGCCCCAGCATTTT
CSAMTGNSNQPQHF
>.|TRBJ2-7|many|TRBV6-5
TGTGCCAGCAGTTACAAGGGACTCTCCTACGAGCAGTACTTC
CASSYKGLSYEQYF
>.|TRBJ2-2|many|TRBV20-1
TGCAGTGCTAGTCTAGGGGGGGCCATGTTTTTT
CSASLGGAMFF
>.|TRBJ1-5|many|TRBV2
TGTGCCAGCAGTGACCAGGGGACGAATCAGCCCCAGCATTTT
CASSDQGTNQPQHF
>.|TRBJ1-4|many|TRBV5-1
TGCGCCAGCAGCTTGGGGGGACTCGGAGAAAAACTGTTTTTT
CASSLGGLGEKLFF
>.|TRBJ2-3|many|TRBV18
TGTGCCAGCTCACCCACCAGCGGACAGAGGGGTGGAGTGCCAGATACGCAGTATTTT
CASSPTSGQRGGVPDTQYF
>.|TRBJ1-1|.|TRBV7-8
TGTGCCAGCAGCCCCCGGGAGGGGGGCACTGAAGCTTTCTTT
CASSPREGGTEAFF
>.|TRBJ1-1|many|TRBV20-1
TGCAGTGTTACCTGGGGCCTCAGGAACACTGAAGCTTTCTTT
CSVTWGLRNTEAFF
>.|TRBJ1-2|many|TRBV20-1
TGCAGTGCTCCCGAGCCCGTTTCCTATGGCTACACCTTC
CSAPEPVSYGYTF
>TRBD1|TRBJ2-2|few|TRBV20-1
TGCAGTGCTAGCCCGACAGGGGCCGGGGAGCTGTTTTTT
CSASPTGAGELFF
>.|TRBJ1-1|many|TRBV5-1
TGCGCCAGCAGCGTCACAGGGAGGGCTGAAGCTTTCTTT
CASSVTGRAEAFF
>TRBD1|TRBJ1-1|many|TRBV20-1
TGCAGTGCTAGAGACACCGGGACAGGGAACACTGAAGCTTTCTTT
CSARDTGTGNTEAFF
>TRBD1|TRBJ1-2|many|TRBV7-9
TGTGCCAGCAGCGGGGACAGCCCTCGTTATGGCTACACCTTC
CASSGDSPRYGYTF
>TRBD1|TRBJ1-2|many|TRBV5-1
TGCGCCAGCAGCTTCGGGACAGCCTATGGCTACACCTTC
CASSFGTAYGYTF
>TRBD1|TRBJ1-1|many|TRBV30
TGTGCCTCCTCATGGGGACAGGGGAGTGAAGCTTTCTTT
CASSWGQGSEAFF
>.|TRBJ2-1|many|TRBV7-9
TGTGCCAGCAACCAAAAGGGGAGGACCTACAATGAGCAGTTCTTC
CASNQKGRTYNEQFF
>.|TRBJ1-6|many|TRBV5-1
TGCGCCAGCAGCTTCAGATTGAGCTCCTATAATTCACCCCTCCACTTT
CASSFRLSSYNSPLHF
>TRBD1|TRBJ1-4|many|TRBV29-1
TGCAGCGCCTTCGGACAGGGAAATGAAAAACTGTTTTTT
CSAFGQGNEKLFF
>.|TRBJ2-2|many|TRBV5-1
TGCGCCAGCAGCTTGGCGAACACCGGGGAGCTGTTTTTT
CASSLANTGELFF
>.|TRBJ2-7|medium-sized|TRBV20-1
TGCAGCGCTAAGACGGCTACCTACGAGCAGTACTTC
CSAKTATYEQYF
>TRBD1|TRBJ1-1|many|TRBV20-1
TGCAGTGCTTTTCCGGGACAGAGGAACACTGAAGCTTTCTTT
CSAFPGQRNTEAFF
>TRBD1|TRBJ1-4|medium-sized|TRBV20-1
TGCAGTGCTAGGGAACATACAGGGGGCCGTAATGAAAAACTGTTTTTT
CSAREHTGGRNEKLFF
>TRBD2|TRBJ2-1|many|TRBV6-1
TGTGCCAGCAACACCCCGGGACTACACTCCTACAATGAGCAGTTCTTC
CASNTPGLHSYNEQFF
>.|TRBJ2-1|many|TRBV7-9
TGTGCCAGCAGCTTATCAGGGAGTCCGGACAATGAGCAGTTCTTC
CASSLSGSPDNEQFF
>TRBD2|TRBJ2-3|many|TRBV29-1
TGCAGCCAAACTCGAGCGCCGGGGGGGGATACGCAGTATTTT
CSQTRAPGGDTQYF
>.|TRBJ2-7|once|TRBV7-9
TGTGCCAGCAGCCCCGGATCGAAAGGGAGCTCCTACGAACAGTACTTC
CASSPGSKGSSYEQYF
>.|TRBJ2-4|many|TRBV3-1
TGTGCCAGCAGCCCGGGGACCGGAGCTGAGGCCAAAAACATTCAGTACTTC
CASSPGTGAEAKNIQYF
>.|TRBJ1-5|many|TRBV5-1
TGCGCCAGCAGCTTGGGGCAGGGCGGTCAGCCCCAGCATTTT
CASSLGQGGQPQHF
>.|TRBJ2-3|many|TRBV20-1
TGCAGTCGGGGGCTAGATGGCACAGATACGCAGTATTTT
CSRGLDGTDTQYF
>.|TRBJ2-7|many|TRBV6-5
TGTGCCAGCAGTTCGACCCCGGGACGCAGTTCCTACGAGCAGTACTTC
CASSSTPGRSSYEQYF
>TRBD2|TRBJ2-7|many|TRBV11-2
TGTGCCAGCAGCTTGGGACTAGCGGGGGCTGGGGAGCAGTACTTC
CASSLGLAGAGEQYF
>TRBD1|TRBJ1-2|many|TRBV24-1
TGTGCCACCAGTGATGGACAGGGGGGATTCGGGGGCTACACCTTC
CATSDGQGGFGGYTF
>.|TRBJ1-1|once|TRBV30
TGTGCCTGGAGCACCGGGGGGAGGGCTGAAGCTTTCTTT
CAWSTGGRAEAFF
>.|TRBJ1-1|many|TRBV5-1
TGCGCCAGCAGCTTGTTACCAGGCAGGTACACTGAAGCTTTCTTT
CASSLLPGRYTEAFF
>TRBD1|TRBJ2-7|many|TRBV11-2
TGTGCCAGCAGCGTTCCGGGACAGGGCGCGTACGAGCAGTACTTC
CASSVPGQGAYEQYF
>TRBD1|TRBJ1-1|.|TRBV5-1
TGCGTCAGCAGCTCAGGGACAGGAACATGGAACACTGAAGCTTTCTTT
CVSSSGTGTWNTEAFF
>TRBD2|TRBJ2-3|many|TRBV20-1
TGCAGTGCTCGAGGGTTGGCGGGGGGGCTTACAGATACGCAGTATTTT
CSARGLAGGLTDTQYF